The TCR beta chain described here comes from a study of blood T cell repertoires in COVID-19. The CDR3 is made up of 15 amino acids. From germline, CDR1 is MNHNY and CDR2 SVGAGI (reference sequence). The junction had 3 bases not matched to a gene; V was cut back by 5 bases and J by 1 base. Sequencing used immunoSEQ multiplex PCR; TCRdb keeps in-frame clones, though not all of them. The sample has approximately 19,000 clones; about nine tenths are singletons. This TCR derives from a human donor in a cohort sampled during active COVID-19. Input material: peripheral blood. The V gene is TRBV6-6, the J gene TRBJ2-3, with 10 bases fitting TRBD2. The CDR3 is CASSPTSGGTDTQYF. CDR3 nucleotides: TGTGCCAGCAGTCCCACTAGCGGGGGCACAGATACGCAGTATTTT.